This T cell receptor beta chain is from a study of T cell responses to AZD1222 COVID-19 vaccine. Study findings and constraints: CD4 TCRs associated with vaccination spanned spike, dominating at 160-218 and 743-854. Donors were mostly white British, more females; clonal diversity possibly underestimated. Seropositive at baseline were only five or six AZD1222 recipients.

The germline V gene has CDR1 KGHDR and CDR2 SFDVKD. The CDR3 is 14 amino acids. Losses at the gene ends were 5 bases for V and 7 bases for J; bases not matched to a gene: 5. Assay: immunoSEQ multiplex PCR; the TCRdb copy retains only in-frame clones and omits some. This table holds 110,000 to 150,000 clones, approximately 91% found once. To note about this clone: Its antigen is as yet unknown.

The chain has TRBV24-1 and TRBJ2-3; 10 nucleotides agree with TRBD2. The TCR was taken from an adult who received the AZD1222 COVID-19 vaccine. The sample consisted of peripheral blood, taken 28 days after the second AZD1222 dose. The CDR3 reads CATSGSGRGNTQYF. For the CDR3, the DNA is TGTGCCACCAGTGGCAGCGGGAGGGGGAATACGCAGTATTTT.